These T cell receptor beta chains were read from a single sample in a study of blood T cells in healthy people across ages. TCRdb called the 5' RACE reads again in MiXCR, with one record for every CDR3 protein. The sample has roughly 1,500,000 distinct CDR3 sequences; roughly 32% are singletons. Sequenced: blood. Receptors were obtained from a woman in her 30s in good health. The CDR3 runs from the conserved cysteine through the conserved F or W. D genes are given only for firm matches. Clone sizes are given selectively: once, few, many, or a class where the clone is expanded.

D,J,V,size,DNA,CDR3
-,TRBJ1-1,TRBV12-3/TRBV12-4,few,TGTGCCAGCAGCCGGGTGGCTGAAGCTTTCTTT,CASSRVAEAFF
-,TRBJ2-5,TRBV7-9,-,TGTGCCAGCAGCTTAGCTTCTAGCGCAGAGACCCAGTACTTC,CASSLASSAETQYF
TRBD1,TRBJ1-5,TRBV5-5,-,TGTGCCAGCAGCTTGGTTCCAGGGGGCGGTGGGGGCAATCAGCCCCAGCATTTT,CASSLVPGGGGGNQPQHF
TRBD1,TRBJ1-2,TRBV2,once,TGTGCCAGCAGCGATGGACAGGGGTTCTATGGCTACACCTTC,CASSDGQGFYGYTF
-,TRBJ2-7,TRBV27,few,TGTGCCAGCAGTCCCTTACCGGGGGCTAAAGATCCGGGCGAGCAGTACTTC,CASSPLPGAKDPGEQYF
TRBD2,TRBJ2-1,TRBV5-6,few,TGTGCCAGCATCTTAGCGGGCCAGTTTAGGGATGAGCAGTTCTTC,CASILAGQFRDEQFF
TRBD1,TRBJ2-5,TRBV4-1,-,TGCGCCAGCAGGTCGACAGGGGGTGGAGAGACCCAGTACTTC,CASRSTGGGETQYF
TRBD2,TRBJ2-3,TRBV7-6,-,TGTGCCAGCAGCTTAGAGCGGGGGCCGGGCACAGATACGCAGTATTTT,CASSLERGPGTDTQYF
-,TRBJ2-3,TRBV5-1,few,TGCGCCAGCAGCCAACCTAGCACAGATACGCAGTATTTT,CASSQPSTDTQYF
-,TRBJ2-5,TRBV7-2,-,TGTGCCAGCGGCCGTTGGACAGTCCAAGAGACCCAGTACTTC,CASGRWTVQETQYF
-,TRBJ2-3,TRBV30,-,TGTGCCCGGAGTCGCCCCCCAAGCGCAGATACGCAGTATTTT,CARSRPPSADTQYF
-,TRBJ2-1,TRBV12-3/TRBV12-4,-,TGTGCCAGCAGCTGGGGGCAGAGCAATGAGCAGTTCTTC,CASSWGQSNEQFF
-,TRBJ1-1,TRBV6-1,few,TGTGCCAGCAGTGCCCACGCCTCGGGCTCCAACACTGAAGCTTTCTTT,CASSAHASGSNTEAFF
-,TRBJ2-7,TRBV3-1,few,TGTGCCAGCAGCCTTAGGACCGGAGGGCAGTACTTC,CASSLRTGGQYF
TRBD1,TRBJ2-7,TRBV18,-,TGTGCCAGCTCCCGCAACAGGGGGTGGACCTACGAGCAGTACTTC,CASSRNRGWTYEQYF
TRBD1,TRBJ1-2,TRBV3-1,-,TGTGCCAGCACCCACAGGGGTACTAACTATGGCTACACCTTC,CASTHRGTNYGYTF
TRBD2,TRBJ2-5,TRBV20-1,-,TGCAGTGCCCCAGACCGCCTAGCGGGGGAGGGGGAGACCCAGTACTTC,CSAPDRLAGEGETQYF
-,TRBJ2-3,TRBV2,few,TGTGCCAGCCGGGCCCCGGGAACAGATACGCAGTATTTT,CASRAPGTDTQYF
-,TRBJ2-3,TRBV20-1,-,TGCAGTGCTAGGCCGGGGGTCACAGATACGCAGTATTTT,CSARPGVTDTQYF
-,TRBJ2-3,TRBV12-3/TRBV12-4,many,TGTGCCAGCAGTGGGGTGGGACCCCAACGTGCAGATACGCAGTATTTT,CASSGVGPQRADTQYF
-,TRBJ1-1,TRBV12-3/TRBV12-4,-,TGTGCCAGCAGGTCCGGACTTGGGGTCACTGAAGCTTTCTTT,CASRSGLGVTEAFF
TRBD1,TRBJ2-7,TRBV20-1,few,TGCAGTGCTAGACCGGGGCAGGGGGACGAGCAGTACTTC,CSARPGQGDEQYF
-,TRBJ2-7,TRBV7-9,many,TGTGCCAGCAGCTTCCAGGACATCAGCTACGAGCAGTACTTC,CASSFQDISYEQYF
TRBD2,TRBJ2-5,TRBV5-6,-,TGTGCCAGCAGCCCAAACCTGAGCGGGGCACGGACCCAGTACTTC,CASSPNLSGARTQYF
TRBD1,TRBJ2-1,TRBV6-1,-,TGTGCCAGCAGTCCCGCGACAGGGGAAATCTACAATGAGCAGTTCTTC,CASSPATGEIYNEQFF
TRBD1,TRBJ2-7,TRBV13,few,TGTGCCAGCAGCGAAGGACAGGGATCGACTTACGAGCAGTACTTC,CASSEGQGSTYEQYF